This record looks at one TCR beta chain sequence and its context. There is no known antigen for this receptor. No much larger clone is present one base from it, and per-base qualities are unavailable. Trimming costs V 5 bases and J 8 bases, and their ends lie 9 bases apart. The CDR3 has 12 amino acids, counting the end cysteine and phenylalanine. Just the 36-base CDR3 DNA is kept, in frame starting at base 1. CDR1 and CDR2 (SGHAT, FQNNGV) derive from the germline V gene. On a MiSeq, deep resolution sequencing aimed for a depth between 1 in 1 million and 1 in 200,000 T cells, with each clonotype covered 10x on average. The immunoSEQ hsTCRB Kit was used to generate TCR beta libraries. On the study's bioinformatics: The data were analyzed with ImmunoSEQ Analyzer and ImmunoSEQ Data Assistant, and V, D and J gene assignments followed IMGT definitions. Clonality, which ranges from 0 to 1, was calculated as one minus the normalized Shannon entropy of productive rearrangement frequencies. Only overrepresented clonotypes making up at least 0.05% of the repertoire of each patient were included in the public clonotype analysis. Repertoires from about a dozen age-matched healthy donors in immuneACCESS were used as clonality controls. What TCRdb holds here is the immuneACCESS table cut down to in-frame rearrangements. Part of the clones is not present; checked against another copy, under half of the missing clones reflect an unresolved V gene, and the others are unexplained. The V and J calls and the clone size are those of that table, but D and trimming were determined from the DNA. The sample data list about 160,000 clones, and more than 65% of these were observed just once. The biggest ten clones account for around 2% of the sample.

Reading the label with the study, this specimen's time point is: about twelve months on ibrutinib. For TCR beta library preparation, around 2.2 micrograms of genomic DNA was extracted from cryopreserved PBMCs. High-throughput TCR beta sequencing was performed on longitudinal blood samples from CLL patients receiving ibrutinib monotherapy. Patients were enrolled in a phase 2 open-label single-center ibrutinib monotherapy trial. The data stem from a study of cytotoxic CD8 clonotypes in ibrutinib-treated CLL (dated by TCRdb to about 2021). Some background on the complete study: The cohort included around 16 treatment-naive and some 10 relapsed/refractory patients; roughly 17 were IGHV unmutated. Cryopreserved peripheral blood mononuclear cells were collected before treatment, at response, and at either disease progression or sustained remission. Every sample from remission and from progressive disease was obtained while the patients were still on ibrutinib. Samples averaged approximately 260,000 productive templates and roughly 86,000 productive rearrangements. Response samples were obtained after a median of about 13 months of treatment, with a range of roughly 6 to 40 months. Partial responses were observed in roughly 24 patients and complete responses in 2; after a median follow-up of about 69 months, remission was maintained in around 14 patients and progression was observed in some twelve. Of the roughly 90 people in the trial, around 26 had longitudinal samples available. General conclusions and limits of the study: Baseline clonality was found to be higher than that of age-matched healthy donors and was strongly correlated with circulating CD8+ T-cell counts. Public clonotypes were rare and either contracted or stayed stable during treatment, and the rise in clonality at ibrutinib response reflected the expansion of private clonotypes. An increase in clonality was observed at ibrutinib response, with clonality remaining stable during sustained remission and falling back toward baseline at progression. Sampling times were not matched between sustained-remission and progressing patients, and lymph node repertoires were not studied.

The rearrangement joined TRBV11-2 to TRBJ1-4, with no D gene named confidently. This TCR was sampled from a human donor with chronic lymphocytic leukemia. Sample: PBMCs, taken after 12 months of ibrutinib treatment. The CDR3 region reads CASSPLGEKLFF. The sequenced DNA: TGTGCCAGCAGCCCTCTGGGGGAAAAACTGTTTTTT.